The source of this T cell receptor (beta chain) is a study of vaccination effects on CD4 cells after COVID-19 (dated by TCRdb to the early 2020s). For the wider study: Two doses of either the BNT162b2 or the mRNA-1273 mRNA SARS-CoV-2 vaccine were administered to participants. In the study, cultures from other donors were sequenced using the Oncomine TCR Beta short-read assay on an Illumina iSeq 100. A total of over nine COVID-19 convalescent patients and several SARS-CoV-2-naive healthy vaccine recipients were included in the full study. In both COVID-19 convalescent patients and infection-naive vaccine recipients, the study compared SARS-CoV-2 spike-specific CD4+ TCR repertoires from before mRNA vaccination with those from after it.

Overall study outcomes, separate from this receptor: Among healthy vaccine recipients, nearly all vaccine-induced clones were SARS-CoV-2 mono-reactive, and just 1 of 255 was cross-reactive with common cold coronaviruses. Limitations of the study were the small number of convalescent patients and the absence of early post-infection timepoints. Both infection-induced and vaccine-induced clones contracted markedly at late post-vaccination timepoints, which is consistent with waning T cell responses.

In the ViraFEST assay, PBMC were stimulated with viral peptide pools, and TCR sequencing was then used to find antigen-specific CD4+ T cell clonotypes based on their expansion. After about 9 days of culture, CD4+ T cells were isolated with the EasySep CD4+ T cell isolation kit. Healthy vaccine recipients had no prior SARS-CoV-2 infection, confirmed by negative nucleocapsid antibodies before and after vaccination. Each well held under 2.5 million PBMC cultured in IMDM containing roughly 5% human AB serum, 8 to 10 IU/ml IL-2 and gentamicin, along with approximately 10 ug/ml peptides. On days 3 and 7, half of the culture medium was replaced with fresh IL-2-containing medium. Each peptide stimulation condition was cultured in triplicate wells unless otherwise noted. PBMC were separated from whole blood using Ficoll-Paque Plus gradient centrifugation and were then either cryopreserved at -140C or used fresh. Overlapping peptide pools spanned the spike proteins of SARS-CoV-2 and the common cold coronaviruses HCoV-NL63, HCoV-OC43 and HCoV-229E. The QIAamp micro DNA kit was used to extract genomic DNA from the cultured CD4+ T cells.

As to this clone: Its binding antigen is unknown. No base quality values were provided; no much bigger clone lies one nucleotide off.

Library preparation used the immunoSEQ multiplex PCR assay. TCR beta CDR3 sequencing was performed on DNA from the cultured, isolated CD4+ T cells. On the study's bioinformatics: Non-productive TCR sequences were removed and reads were trimmed to the CDR3 region, keeping CDR3s of at least 7 amino acids. The MANAFEST web app was used to pick out antigen-specific clonotypes by comparing their expansion in peptide wells with that in reference cultures. To be called positive, a clone needed expansion at FDR<0.05 compared with the reference and with all other wells, an odds ratio greater than 5, and a frequency greater than 0.1% in two replicate wells. A clonotype was defined as cross-reactive if the clonotype was significantly expanded both in SARS-CoV-2 spike wells and in at least one common cold coronavirus spike condition. Using the stringdist R package, CDR3 similarity was measured by Levenshtein distance, and unrooted trees were constructed with ape in R 3.6.1. The clones in this table, taken by TCRdb from immuneACCESS, are in-frame only. Not every clone is retained; where verified, under half of the shortfall comes from an unresolved V gene, and the cause of the rest is unknown. D and trimming were read from the DNA, whereas the V and J calls and clone size are those reported in that table. The sample table records approximately 68,000 clones; 78% of these occur just once. The ten most abundant clones make up more than 9% of the sample.

The CDR3 holds 15 amino acids from the cysteine to the phenylalanine. CDR3 DNA is the only sequence kept; it has 45 bases, read in frame from the first base. Ends trimmed: V by 4 bases, J by 8 bases; bases unmatched to a gene: 14. CDR1 and CDR2, looked up from the germline V gene, are SGHRS and YFSETQ. This chain is built from TRBV5-1 and TRBJ1-2, and 7 bases in between align with TRBD1. The specimen was CD4+ T cells from PBMCs cultured with SARS-CoV-2 spike peptides, collected before COVID-19 vaccination. The sample's cell subset or site label, decoded: SARS-CoV-2 spike overlapping peptide pool stimulation. The clonotype was recovered from a human donor who received a COVID-19 vaccine. The CDR3 reads CASSTTAGTVMGYTF. In nucleotides, the sequence is TGCGCCAGCAGCACAACCGCCGGGACAGTCATGGGCTACACCTTC.